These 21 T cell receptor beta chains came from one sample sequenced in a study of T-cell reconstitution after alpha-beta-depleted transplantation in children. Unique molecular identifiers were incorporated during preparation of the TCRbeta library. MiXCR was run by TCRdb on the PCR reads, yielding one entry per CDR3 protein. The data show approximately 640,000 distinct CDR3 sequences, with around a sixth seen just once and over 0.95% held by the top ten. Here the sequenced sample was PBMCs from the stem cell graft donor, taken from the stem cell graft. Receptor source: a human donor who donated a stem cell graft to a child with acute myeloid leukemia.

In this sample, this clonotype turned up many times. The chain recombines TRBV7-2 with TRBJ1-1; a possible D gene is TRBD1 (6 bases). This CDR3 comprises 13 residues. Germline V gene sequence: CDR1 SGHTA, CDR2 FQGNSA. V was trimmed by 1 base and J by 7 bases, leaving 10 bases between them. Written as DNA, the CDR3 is TGTGCCAGCAGCTTAGGATACAGGGATGAAGCTTTCTTT. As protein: CASSLGYRDEAFF.

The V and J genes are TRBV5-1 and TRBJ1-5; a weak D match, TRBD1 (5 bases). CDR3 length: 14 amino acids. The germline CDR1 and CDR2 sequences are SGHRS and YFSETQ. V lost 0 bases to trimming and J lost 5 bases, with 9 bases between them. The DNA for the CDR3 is TGCGCCAGCAGCTTGGATATAGGGGATCAGCCCCAGCATTTT. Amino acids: CASSLDIGDQPQHF. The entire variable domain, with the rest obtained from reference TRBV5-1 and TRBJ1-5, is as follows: KAGVTQTPRYLIKTRGQQVTLSCSPISGHRSVSWYQQTPGQGLQFLFEYFSETQRNKGNFPGRFSGRQFSNSRSEMNVSTLELGDSALYLCASSLDIGDQPQHFGDGTRLSIL.

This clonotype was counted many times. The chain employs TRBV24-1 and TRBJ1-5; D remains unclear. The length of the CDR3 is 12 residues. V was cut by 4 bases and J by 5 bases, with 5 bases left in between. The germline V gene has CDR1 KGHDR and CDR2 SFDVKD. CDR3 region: CATSDTDQPQHF. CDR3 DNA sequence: TGTGCCACCAGTGACACCGATCAGCCCCAGCATTTT.

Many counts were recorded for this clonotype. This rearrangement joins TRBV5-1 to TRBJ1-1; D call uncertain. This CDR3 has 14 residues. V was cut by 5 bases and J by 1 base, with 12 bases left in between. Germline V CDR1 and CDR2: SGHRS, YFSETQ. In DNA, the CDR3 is TGCGCCAGCAGTGACGTATGGACGAACACTGAAGCTTTCTTT. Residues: CASSDVWTNTEAFF.

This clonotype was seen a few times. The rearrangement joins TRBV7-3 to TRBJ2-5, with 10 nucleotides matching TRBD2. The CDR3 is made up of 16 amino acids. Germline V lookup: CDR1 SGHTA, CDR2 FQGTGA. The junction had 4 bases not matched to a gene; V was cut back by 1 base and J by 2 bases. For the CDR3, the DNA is TGTGCCAGCAGCTTAAGTCCTAGCGGGGGACAAGAGACCCAGTACTTC. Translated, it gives CASSLSPSGGQETQYF.

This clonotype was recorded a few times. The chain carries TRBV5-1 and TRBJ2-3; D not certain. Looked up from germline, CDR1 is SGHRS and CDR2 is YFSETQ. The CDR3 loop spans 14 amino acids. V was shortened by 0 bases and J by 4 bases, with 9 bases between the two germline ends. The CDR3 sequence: CASSLDFNPDTQYF. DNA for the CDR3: TGCGCCAGCAGCTTGGATTTCAATCCAGATACGCAGTATTTT. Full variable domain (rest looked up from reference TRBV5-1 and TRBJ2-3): KAGVTQTPRYLIKTRGQQVTLSCSPISGHRSVSWYQQTPGQGLQFLFEYFSETQRNKGNFPGRFSGRQFSNSRSEMNVSTLELGDSALYLCASSLDFNPDTQYFGPGTRLTVL.

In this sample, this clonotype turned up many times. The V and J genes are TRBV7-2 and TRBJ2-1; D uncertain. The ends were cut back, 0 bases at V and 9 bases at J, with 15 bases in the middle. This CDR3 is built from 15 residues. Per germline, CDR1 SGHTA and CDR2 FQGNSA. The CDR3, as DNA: TGTGCCAGCAGCTTAGCCGGGCATCCGGGCAGTGAGCAGTTCTTC. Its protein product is CASSLAGHPGSEQFF.

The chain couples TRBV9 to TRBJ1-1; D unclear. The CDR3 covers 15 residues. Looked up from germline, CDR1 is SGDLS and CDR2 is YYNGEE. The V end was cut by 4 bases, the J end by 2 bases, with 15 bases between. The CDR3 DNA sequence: TGTGCCAGCAGCCCTACCGGCAGCCGAAACACTGAAGCTTTCTTT. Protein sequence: CASSPTGSRNTEAFF.

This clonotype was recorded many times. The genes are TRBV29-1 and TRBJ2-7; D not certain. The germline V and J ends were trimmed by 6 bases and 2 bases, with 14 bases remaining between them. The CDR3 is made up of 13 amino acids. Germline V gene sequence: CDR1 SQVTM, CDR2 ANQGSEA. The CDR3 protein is CSVLPPETYEQYF. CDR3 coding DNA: TGCAGCGTCCTTCCCCCCGAGACCTACGAGCAGTACTTC.

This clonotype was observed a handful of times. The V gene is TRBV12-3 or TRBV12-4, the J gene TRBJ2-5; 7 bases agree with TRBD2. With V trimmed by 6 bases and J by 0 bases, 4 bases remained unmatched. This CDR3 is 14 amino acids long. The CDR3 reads CASRLGGNQETQYF. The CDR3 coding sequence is TGTGCCAGCAGGCTCGGGGGGAACCAAGAGACCCAGTACTTC.

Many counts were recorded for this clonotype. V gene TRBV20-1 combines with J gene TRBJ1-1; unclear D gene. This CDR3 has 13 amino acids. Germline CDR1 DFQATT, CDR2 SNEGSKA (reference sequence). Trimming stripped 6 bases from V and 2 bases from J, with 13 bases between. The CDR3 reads CSASGRANTEAFF. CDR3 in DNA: TGCAGTGCCTCTGGTAGGGCCAACACTGAAGCTTTCTTT.

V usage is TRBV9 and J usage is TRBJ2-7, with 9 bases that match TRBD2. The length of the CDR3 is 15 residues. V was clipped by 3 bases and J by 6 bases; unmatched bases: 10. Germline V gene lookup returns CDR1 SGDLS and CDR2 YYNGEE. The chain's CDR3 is CASSAGTSYSGEQYF. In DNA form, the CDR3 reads TGTGCCAGCAGCGCGGGGACTAGCTACTCTGGCGAGCAGTACTTC.

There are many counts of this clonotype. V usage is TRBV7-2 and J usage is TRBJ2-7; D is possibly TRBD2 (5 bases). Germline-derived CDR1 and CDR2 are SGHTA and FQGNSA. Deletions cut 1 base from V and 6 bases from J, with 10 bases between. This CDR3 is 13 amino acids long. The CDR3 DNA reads TGTGCCAGCAGCTTAGTTGGCGGGCGCGAGCAGTACTTC. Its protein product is CASSLVGGREQYF.

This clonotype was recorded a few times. CDR3 residues: CSARARGSNQPQHF. Written as DNA, the CDR3 is TGCAGTGCTAGAGCCAGGGGGAGCAATCAGCCCCAGCATTTT. The chain is built from TRBV20-1 and TRBJ1-5; 7 nucleotides line up with TRBD1. The germline CDR1 and CDR2 sequences are DFQATT and SNEGSKA (reference sequence). V was clipped by 1 base and J by 1 base; unmatched bases: 1. This CDR3 is 14 amino acids long.

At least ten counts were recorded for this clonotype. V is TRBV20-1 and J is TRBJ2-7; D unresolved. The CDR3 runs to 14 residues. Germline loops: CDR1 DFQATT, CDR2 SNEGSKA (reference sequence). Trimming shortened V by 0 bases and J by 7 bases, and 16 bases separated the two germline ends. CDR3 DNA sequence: TGCAGTGCTAGAGATCGGAGAGGAACCCCGGAGCAGTACGTC. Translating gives CSARDRRGTPEQYV.

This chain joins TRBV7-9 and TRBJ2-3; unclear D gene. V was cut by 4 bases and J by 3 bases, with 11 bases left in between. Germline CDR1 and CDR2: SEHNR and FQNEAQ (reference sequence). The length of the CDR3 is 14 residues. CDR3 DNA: TGTGCCAGCAGCTGGGCTGCCGGTACAGATACGCAGTATTTT. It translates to CASSWAAGTDTQYF.

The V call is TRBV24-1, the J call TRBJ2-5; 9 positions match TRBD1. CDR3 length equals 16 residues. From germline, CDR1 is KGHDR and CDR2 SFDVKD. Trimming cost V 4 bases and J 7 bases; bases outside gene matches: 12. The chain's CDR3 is CATSDSDRGRRGTQYF. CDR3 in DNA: TGTGCCACCAGTGACTCGGACAGGGGACGCCGCGGGACCCAGTACTTC.

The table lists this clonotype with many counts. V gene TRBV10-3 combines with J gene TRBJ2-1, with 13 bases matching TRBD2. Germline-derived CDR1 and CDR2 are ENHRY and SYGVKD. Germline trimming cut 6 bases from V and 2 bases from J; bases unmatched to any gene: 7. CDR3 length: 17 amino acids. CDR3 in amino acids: CAIRPVTSGGTYNEQFF. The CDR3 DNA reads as TGTGCCATCAGACCCGTGACTAGCGGGGGGACCTACAATGAGCAGTTCTTC.

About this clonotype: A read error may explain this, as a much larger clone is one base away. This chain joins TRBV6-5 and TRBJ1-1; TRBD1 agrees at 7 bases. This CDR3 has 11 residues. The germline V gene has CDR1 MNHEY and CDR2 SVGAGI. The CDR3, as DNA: TGTGCCCGCAGTAAACCAGGGACAGTCTACTTT. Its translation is CARSKPGTVYF.

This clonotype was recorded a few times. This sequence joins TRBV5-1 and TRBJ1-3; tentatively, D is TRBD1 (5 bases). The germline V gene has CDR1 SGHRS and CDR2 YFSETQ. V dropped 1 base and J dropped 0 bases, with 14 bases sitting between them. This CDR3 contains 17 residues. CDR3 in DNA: TGCGCCAGCAGCTTGAAATCAGGGAGACGCTCTGGAAACACCATATATTTT. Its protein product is CASSLKSGRRSGNTIYF.

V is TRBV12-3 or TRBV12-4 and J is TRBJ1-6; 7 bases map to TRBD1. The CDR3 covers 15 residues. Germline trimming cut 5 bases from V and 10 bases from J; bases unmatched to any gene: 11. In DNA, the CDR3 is TGTGCCAGCAGTCCCAACGACAGGGTTGGATCACCCCTCCACTTT. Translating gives CASSPNDRVGSPLHF.